The 7 T cell receptor beta chains below all came from one sample that was sequenced in a study of shared clonotypes between healthy human individuals. Clones were read by immunoSEQ multiplex PCR, and TCRdb kept only the in-frame ones, dropping some. Among roughly 640,000 clones, 74% were seen once, and the ten largest hold approximately 1.6%. The sample was memory CD4+ T cells sorted from blood. As for subset: CD45RA-negative fraction. The source of these receptors is a young woman in good health.

This clone appeared once. The V call is TRBV6-1, the J call TRBJ1-2; possibly TRBD1 for D (5 bases). V was clipped by 4 bases and J by 7 bases, with 13 bases between them. The CDR3 covers 13 residues. CDR1 MNHNS and CDR2 SASEGT come from the germline V gene. In nucleotides, the CDR3 is TGTGCCAGCAGTGTCGGAGGGGCGTCTGGCTACACCTTC. As protein: CASSVGGASGYTF.

The V gene is TRBV25-1, the J gene TRBJ1-4; the D gene is possibly TRBD1 (5 bases). V was cut by 6 bases and J by 4 bases, with 12 bases left in between. This CDR3 region has 14 residues. The germline V gene encodes CDR1 MGHDK and CDR2 SYGVNS. CDR3 bases: TGTGCCAGCAGGCCGACAGCCAATAATGAAAAACTGTTTTTT. As protein: CASRPTANNEKLFF. The variable domain in full, completed from reference TRBV25-1 and TRBJ1-4, reads EADIYQTPRYLVIGTGKKITLECSQTMGHDKMYWYQQDPGMELHLIHYSYGVNSTEKGDLSSESTVSRIRTEHFPLTLESARPSHTSQYLCASRPTANNEKLFFGSGTQLSVL.

V is TRBV6-4 and J is TRBJ2-1, with D possibly being TRBD2 (5 bases). Per germline, CDR1 MRHNA and CDR2 SNTAGT. The germline V and J ends were trimmed by 2 bases and 8 bases, with 13 bases remaining between them. The CDR3 has 14 residues. The CDR3 DNA is TGTGCCAGCAGTGACGTGGTAGGAGGTTATGAGCAGTTCTTC. Translation: CASSDVVGGYEQFF.

In this sample, this clone turned up a few times. The genes are TRBV6-6 and TRBJ2-3, with D hard to call. Germline CDR1 MNHNY, CDR2 SVGAGI (reference sequence). CDR3 length: 14 amino acids. Trimming cost V 8 bases and J 0 bases, with 12 bases left between them. DNA of the CDR3: TGTGCCAGCGGGGTTCGACGGAGCACAGATACGCAGTATTTT. Amino acids: CASGVRRSTDTQYF.

A few counts support this clone. The genes are TRBV7-3 and TRBJ2-1; D ambiguous. Germline V gene data show CDR1 as SGHTA and CDR2 as FQGTGA. The CDR3 totals 15 residues. V lost 1 base to trimming and J lost 0 bases, with 7 bases between them. The CDR3 sequence is CASSLNPSSYNEQFF. CDR3 in DNA: TGTGCCAGCAGCTTAAACCCTAGCTCCTACAATGAGCAGTTCTTC.

This clone has ten or more counts. This chain connects TRBV19 to TRBJ1-2, with D possibly matching TRBD1 (6 bases). Germline CDR1 and CDR2: LNHDA and SQIVND (reference sequence). The CDR3 contains 18 residues. Trimming took off 6 bases at V and 4 bases at J, with 27 bases between the two ends. The CDR3 DNA reads TGTGCCAGTAGCCAGGATCGGGGGCCAAGGCGCTACCTCTATGGCTACACCTTC. Translation: CASSQDRGPRRYLYGYTF. Full variable domain (outside the CDR3, taken from reference TRBV19 and TRBJ1-2): DGGITQSPKYLFRKEGQNVTLSCEQNLNHDAMYWYRQDPGQGLRLIYYSQIVNDFQKGDIAEGYSVSREKKESFPLTVTSAQKNPTAFYLCASSQDRGPRRYLYGYTFGSGTRLTVV.

V is TRBV5-6 and J is TRBJ2-1; TRBD1 matches 9 bases. In germline, CDR1 is SGHDT, CDR2 YYEEEE. CDR3 size: 13 residues. After removal of 4 bases from V and 8 bases from J, the junction contained 4 bases not matched to a gene. Here the CDR3 DNA reads TGTGCCAGCAGCCGGACAGGGGCAGATGAGCAGTTCTTC. Its translation: CASSRTGADEQFF.